Listed here are 11 T cell receptor beta chains from one sample, sequenced in a study of radiation and T cells in renal cell carcinoma. Clones were read by immunoSEQ multiplex PCR, and TCRdb kept only the in-frame ones, dropping some. This sample yields around 160,000 clones, of which less than 90% are seen a single time; 4.1% belongs to the top ten. Stated time point: baseline pretreatment blood. Sample treatment: 15 Gy SBRT to primary tumor, nephrectomy 4 weeks later. Sample: blood, taken from a patient whose treatment included radiotherapy and nephrectomy. All receptors come from a woman between 65 and 79 years old with renal cell carcinoma.

The rearrangement joins TRBV6-5 to TRBJ1-1; 8 bases line up with TRBD1. This CDR3 contains 16 residues. Germline loops: CDR1 MNHEY, CDR2 SVGAGI. Trimming cost V 0 bases and J 4 bases; bases outside gene matches: 7. The CDR3 spells CASSYSSQGASTEAFF. The CDR3, as DNA: TGTGCCAGCAGTTACTCGAGCCAGGGGGCAAGCACTGAAGCTTTCTTT.

CDR3 protein: CASSLGVGASGMYQETQYF. Here the CDR3 DNA reads TGTGCCAGCAGCTTAGGCGTTGGTGCTAGCGGGATGTACCAAGAGACCCAGTACTTC. The chain has TRBV11-2 and TRBJ2-5, with 9 bases matching TRBD2. This CDR3 comprises 19 residues. From germline, CDR1 is SGHAT and CDR2 FQNNGV. V lost 1 base, J lost 0 bases, and 12 bases stayed unmatched.

The DNA for the CDR3 is TGTGCCAGCAGTTTGGAGGGGACTAATCTCTATGGCTACACCTTC. Its protein product is CASSLEGTNLYGYTF. The chain has TRBV6-5 and TRBJ1-2; the D gene is possibly TRBD1 (5 bases). V dropped 4 bases and J dropped 4 bases, with 16 bases sitting between them. CDR3 length: 15 residues. Germline loops: CDR1 MNHEY, CDR2 SVGAGI.

The V call is TRBV19, the J call TRBJ1-5; the D gene is possibly TRBD1 (6 bases). The V gene's germline CDR1 is LNHDA and CDR2 SQIVND (reference sequence). Deletions cut 7 bases from V and 7 bases from J, with 14 bases between. CDR3 length: 13 residues. The CDR3 nucleotides are TGTGCCAGTACGGGGGCGCTGGGGCAGCCCCAGCATTTT. Translation: CASTGALGQPQHF.

The V gene is TRBV30, the J gene TRBJ2-3; the D gene is possibly TRBD2 (6 bases). Germline V gives CDR1 GTSNPN, CDR2 SVGIG (reference sequence). The CDR3 runs to 15 residues. V dropped 0 bases and J dropped 3 bases, with 13 bases sitting between them. This CDR3 is CAWSVFPSATDTQYF. The CDR3 DNA reads as TGTGCCTGGAGTGTATTCCCTAGCGCAACAGATACGCAGTATTTT.

The chain joins TRBV4-2 to TRBJ2-6, with D possibly TRBD2 on 6 matching bases. V lost 4 bases and J 0 bases, leaving 19 bases between the germline ends. CDR3 size: 19 residues. Germline V gene lookup returns CDR1 LGHNA and CDR2 YNFKEQ. The CDR3 sequence: CASSPQPWGVSSGANVLTF. The CDR3 nucleotides are TGTGCCAGCAGCCCTCAGCCCTGGGGGGTTAGCTCTGGGGCCAACGTCCTGACTTTC.

The table lists this clone with a few counts. This chain joins TRBV30 and TRBJ2-2; tentative D call: TRBD2 (6 bases). Germline CDR1 reads GTSNPN; CDR2 reads SVGIG (reference sequence). CDR3 size: 16 residues. Trimming removed 0 bases at V and 3 bases at J, with 14 bases between. The CDR3 region has the DNA TGTGCCTGGAGTGTTCATCGCGGGGCGTACACCGGGGAGCTGTTTTTT. Protein sequence: CAWSVHRGAYTGELFF.

The chain links TRBV7-2 to TRBJ2-7; D is unclear. The CDR3 totals 11 residues. Trimming took off 8 bases at V and 5 bases at J, with 10 bases between the two ends. Germline CDR1 reads SGHTA; CDR2 reads FQGNSA. The CDR3 is CASAFQDEQYF. The CDR3 nucleotides are TGTGCCAGCGCGTTCCAGGACGAGCAGTACTTC.

The CDR3 DNA reads as TGTGCCAGCAGTGAGAGGGGGCGCGAGCAGTTCTTC. Its translation is CASSERGREQFF. The rearrangement links TRBV2 to TRBJ2-1; TRBD1 matches at 7 bases. V lost 3 bases to trimming and J lost 10 bases; unmatched junction nucleotides: 3. CDR3 length equals 12 residues. Germline-derived CDR1 and CDR2 are SNHLY and FYNNEI.

The rearrangement uses TRBV5-4 and TRBJ1-6, with TRBD1 as a possible D gene (5 bases). From germline, CDR1 is SGHNT and CDR2 YYREEE (reference sequence). V was clipped by 4 bases and J by 9 bases, with 14 bases between them. The CDR3 has 14 residues. CDR3 DNA: TGTGCCAGCAGCCTAGGGGACCTCGGTTCACCCCTCCACTTT. As protein: CASSLGDLGSPLHF.

The chain joins TRBV5-1 to TRBJ2-1; D possibly corresponds to TRBD2 (6 bases). Germline V gene sequence: CDR1 SGHRS, CDR2 YFSETQ. V dropped 0 bases and J dropped 9 bases, with 13 bases sitting between them. CDR3 length equals 14 residues. In DNA form, the CDR3 reads TGCGCCAGCAGCTTGGCTCGGGGGTCCCCTGAGCAGTTCTTC. This codes for CASSLARGSPEQFF.